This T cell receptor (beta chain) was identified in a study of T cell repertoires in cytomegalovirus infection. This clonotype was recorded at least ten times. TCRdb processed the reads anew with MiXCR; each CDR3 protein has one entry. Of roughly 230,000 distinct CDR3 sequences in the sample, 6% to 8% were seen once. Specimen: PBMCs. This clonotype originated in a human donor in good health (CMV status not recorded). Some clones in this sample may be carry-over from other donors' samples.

In nucleotides, the CDR3 is TGTGCCAGCAGCCTCCAGCCTCTGTATGGAAACACCATATATTTT. As protein: CASSLQPLYGNTIYF. The V and J genes are TRBV3-1 and TRBJ1-3; D is unresolved. Germline V lookup: CDR1 LGHDT, CDR2 YNNKEL (reference sequence). V was shortened by 4 bases and J by 3 bases, with 13 bases between the two germline ends. The CDR3 consists of 15 residues.